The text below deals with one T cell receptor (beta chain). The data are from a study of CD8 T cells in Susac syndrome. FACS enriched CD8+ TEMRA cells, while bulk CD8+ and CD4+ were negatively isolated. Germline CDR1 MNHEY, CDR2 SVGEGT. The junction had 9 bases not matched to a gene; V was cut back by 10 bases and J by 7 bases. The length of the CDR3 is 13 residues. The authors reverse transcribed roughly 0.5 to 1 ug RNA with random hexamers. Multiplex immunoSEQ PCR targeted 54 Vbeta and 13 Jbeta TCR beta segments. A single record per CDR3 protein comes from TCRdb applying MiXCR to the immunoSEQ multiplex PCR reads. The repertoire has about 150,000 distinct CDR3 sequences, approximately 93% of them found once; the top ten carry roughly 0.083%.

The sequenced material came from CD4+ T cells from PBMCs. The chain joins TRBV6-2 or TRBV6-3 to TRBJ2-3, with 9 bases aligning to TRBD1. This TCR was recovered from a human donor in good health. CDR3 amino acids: CATTGTGRNTQYF. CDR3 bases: TGTGCCACTACCGGGACAGGGAGGAATACGCAGTATTTT.